The 31 T cell receptor beta chains below come from one sample, sequenced in a study of blood T cell repertoires in COVID-19. This table comes from immunoSEQ multiplex PCR, and its TCRdb copy is limited to in-frame clones, with some not included. The repertoire holds 380,000 or so clones, 85% to 90% seen once, with approximately 1% in the top ten. The material sequenced was PBMCs or T cells enriched from blood (not recorded which). The receptors here all came from a woman aged 30 to 39 with acute COVID-19.

The CDR3 region is CASSQGEKDTQYF. CDR3 coding DNA: TGTGCCAGCAGCCAAGGGGAGAAAGATACGCAGTATTTT. The chain has TRBV3-1 (or the pseudogene TRBV3-2) and TRBJ2-3, with D perhaps matching TRBD2 (5 bases). This CDR3 is 13 amino acids long. Germline V lookup: CDR1 LGHDT, CDR2 YNNKEL (reference sequence). The ends were cut back, 1 base at V and 5 bases at J, with 7 bases in the middle.

The chain combines TRBV24-1 with TRBJ1-5, with 8 bases identical to TRBD1. CDR1 and CDR2 from the germline V gene are KGHDR and SFDVKD. With 4 bases clipped from V and 3 bases from J, the junction kept 7 bases outside the gene matches. The CDR3 is 16 residues long. The CDR3 is CATSDPGQGDNQPQHF. The CDR3 DNA reads TGTGCCACCAGTGACCCAGGACAGGGTGACAATCAGCCCCAGCATTTT.

This chain uses TRBV15 with TRBJ1-3; no clear D gene. This CDR3 comprises 13 residues. CDR1 is LNHNV, CDR2 YYDKDF, per germline (reference sequence). V was trimmed by 3 bases and J by 4 bases, leaving 7 bases between them. The DNA for the CDR3 is TGTGCCACCAGCAGGAGAGCGGGAAACACCATATATTTT. Encoded protein: CATSRRAGNTIYF.

The chain couples TRBV9 to TRBJ1-2; 10 nucleotides line up with TRBD1. V was clipped by 0 bases and J by 7 bases; unmatched bases: 12. Germline V gene data show CDR1 as SGDLS and CDR2 as YYNGEE. The CDR3 sequence is 17 residues long. The CDR3 DNA reads as TGTGCCAGCAGCGTAGGAGATTCCGGGACAGGGGAGCGTGGCTACACCTTC. Translation gives CASSVGDSGTGERGYTF.

The V gene is TRBV7-3, the J gene TRBJ1-4, with 8 bases identical to TRBD1. The germline gives CDR1 SGHTA, CDR2 FQGTGA. After removal of 4 bases from V and 7 bases from J, the junction contained 8 bases not matched to a gene. The CDR3 contains 15 residues. CDR3 region: CASSSSGQEFEKLFF. In nucleotides, the CDR3 is TGTGCCAGCAGCTCCTCGGGACAGGAATTTGAAAAACTGTTTTTT.

A word on this clone: Distinct nucleotide sequences in the sample also encode this CDR3. The chain couples TRBV5-1 to TRBJ2-2; D gene ambiguous. The V end was cut by 4 bases, the J end by 4 bases, with 8 bases between. The length of the CDR3 is 13 residues. Germline CDR1 and CDR2: SGHRS and YFSETQ. CDR3 in DNA: TGCGCCAGCAGCCTGGGCGGCACCGGGGAGCTGTTTTTT. Its translation is CASSLGGTGELFF.

The genes are TRBV7-9 and TRBJ2-6, with 7 bases identical to TRBD1. Trimming removed 1 base from V and 4 bases from J; junction bases left unmatched: 7. Germline V CDR1 and CDR2: SEHNR, FQNEAQ (reference sequence). The CDR3 totals 17 residues. The CDR3 DNA sequence: TGTGCCAGCAGCTTAGGCCAGGGGGTCTCGGGGGCCAACGTCCTGACTTTC. It yields the protein CASSLGQGVSGANVLTF.

The CDR3 nucleotides are TGTGCCAGCAGCAGCGACAGGGGGCGAGGAGATACGCAGTATTTT. It translates to CASSSDRGRGDTQYF. This chain uses TRBV7-3 with TRBJ2-3; 10 bases map to TRBD1. Germline V CDR1 and CDR2: SGHTA, FQGTGA. V gave up 5 bases and J gave up 5 bases; unmatched junction bases: 7. CDR3 length: 15 residues.

The J gene is TRBJ1-4, the V gene TRBV2, with D possibly matching TRBD1 (6 bases). Trimming left V 6 bases short and J 3 bases short, with 14 bases between. Germline V lookup: CDR1 SNHLY, CDR2 FYNNEI. The length of the CDR3 is 15 residues. The CDR3 loop reads CASRENRVANEKLFF. CDR3 in DNA: TGTGCCAGCAGGGAGAACAGGGTGGCTAATGAAAAACTGTTTTTT.

The CDR3 loop is CASRTGQGYEQYF. The DNA of the CDR3 is TGTGCCAGCAGGACGGGACAGGGCTACGAGCAGTACTTC. This rearrangement joins TRBV5-6 to TRBJ2-7, with 9 bases fitting TRBD1. J gave up 3 bases and V 5 bases, and 3 bases lay outside the gene matches. CDR3 size: 13 residues. The germline gives CDR1 SGHDT, CDR2 YYEEEE.

V is TRBV5-1 and J is TRBJ1-1; possible D gene TRBD1, 5 bases. The CDR3 extends over 14 amino acids. Germline CDR1 and CDR2: SGHRS and YFSETQ. The germline V and J ends were trimmed by 1 base and 4 bases, with 11 bases remaining between them. The CDR3 loop is CASSLIGAGTEAFF. CDR3 DNA: TGCGCCAGCAGCTTGATAGGGGCCGGCACTGAAGCTTTCTTT.

The chain recombines TRBV30 with TRBJ1-2, with 7 bases that match TRBD1. Germline-derived CDR1 and CDR2 are GTSNPN and SVGIG (reference sequence). The ends lost 1 base at V and 8 bases at J; junction bases unmatched: 4. CDR3 length equals 12 residues. The chain's CDR3 is CAWSATGDGYTF. CDR3 DNA: TGTGCCTGGAGTGCTACAGGGGACGGCTACACCTTC.

The chain has TRBV3-1 (or the pseudogene TRBV3-2) and TRBJ2-1, with 11 positions matching TRBD2. V dropped 4 bases and J dropped 6; count of bases not matched to a gene: 5. Germline V gene data show CDR1 as LGHDT and CDR2 as YNNKEL (reference sequence). The CDR3 extends over 15 amino acids. For the CDR3, the DNA is TGTGCCAGCAGCCTCATACTAGCGGGGGCCAATGAGCAGTTCTTC. Protein sequence: CASSLILAGANEQFF.

V usage is TRBV4-1 and J usage is TRBJ2-3, with TRBD2 matching over 10 bases. V was clipped by 1 base and J by 3 bases; unmatched bases: 4. The length of the CDR3 is 16 residues. Germline CDR1 MGHRA, CDR2 YSYEKL. CDR3 amino acids: CASSQGGGLATDTQYF. The CDR3 DNA reads as TGCGCCAGCAGCCAAGGCGGGGGACTAGCGACAGATACGCAGTATTTT.

The chain recombines TRBV27 with TRBJ2-3; D is possibly TRBD2 (6 bases). V was pared by 5 bases and J by 9 bases, with 12 bases between. There are 12 residues in the CDR3. The germline V gene has CDR1 MNHEY and CDR2 SMNVEV (reference sequence). CDR3: CASSLTGLTQYF. CDR3 sequence (DNA): TGTGCCAGCAGTCTAACGGGACTCACGCAGTATTTT.

The chain couples TRBV19 to TRBJ2-4, with a weak D call TRBD2 (5 bases). In germline, CDR1 is LNHDA, CDR2 SQIVND (reference sequence). Trimming removed 1 base from V and 3 bases from J, with 16 bases in between. The CDR3 is 17 residues long. CDR3 nucleotides: TGTGCCAGTAGTATAGTTTGGGAGATAATCGGCAAAAACATTCAGTACTTC. The encoded protein is CASSIVWEIIGKNIQYF.

This chain connects TRBV20-1 to TRBJ2-1, with TRBD2 identical over 13 bases. The trim removed 3 bases at V and 3 bases at J, leaving 8 bases unmatched. The CDR3 covers 17 residues. Germline V lookup: CDR1 DFQATT, CDR2 SNEGSKA (reference sequence). The CDR3 is CSASRLAGGPYYNEQFF. The CDR3 nucleotides are TGCAGTGCTAGTAGACTAGCGGGGGGACCCTACTACAATGAGCAGTTCTTC.

The chain recombines TRBV30 with TRBJ2-7; a possible D gene is TRBD1 (6 bases). CDR3 length: 13 amino acids. Trimming stripped 4 bases from V and 2 bases from J, with 12 bases between. Germline-derived CDR1 and CDR2 are GTSNPN and SVGIG (reference sequence). In nucleotides, the CDR3 is TGTGCCTGGAAGGGGACACTAGCCTACGAGCAGTACTTC. It encodes CAWKGTLAYEQYF.

This clone was detected once. The gene calls are TRBV5-4 and TRBJ2-1; D not resolved. Germline values: CDR1 SGHNT, CDR2 YYREEE (reference sequence). V was clipped by 0 bases and J by 9 bases, with 7 bases between them. The CDR3 consists of 12 residues. The DNA for the CDR3 is TGTGCCAGCAGCTTGGGAACGGGTGAGCAGTTCTTC. As protein: CASSLGTGEQFF.

V gene TRBV7-3 combines with J gene TRBJ2-1, with 11 bases matching TRBD2. Looked up from germline, CDR1 is SGHTA and CDR2 is FQGTGA. J was trimmed by 5 bases and V by 5 bases; bases with no gene match: 11. The CDR3 covers 17 residues. The CDR3 DNA reads TGTGCCAGCAGCACGTCGAGTAGCGGGGGGGCCCACAATGAGCAGTTCTTC. Protein: CASSTSSSGGAHNEQFF.

This rearrangement joins TRBV28 to TRBJ2-7, with D possibly matching TRBD2 (6 bases). The CDR3 consists of 15 residues. The germline V gene encodes CDR1 MDHEN and CDR2 SYDVKM. V shed 5 bases and J shed 3 bases, with 17 bases lying between them. The CDR3, as DNA: TGTGCCAGCAGTGAACTAACCGGGGGACGCTACGAGCAGTACTTC. It translates to CASSELTGGRYEQYF.

The chain has TRBV6-2 or TRBV6-3 and TRBJ2-7; possible D gene TRBD1, 5 bases. Germline V gives CDR1 MNHEY, CDR2 SVGEGT. Between the trimmed V and J ends, which lost 8 bases and 2 bases, there was a span of 16 bases. The CDR3 runs to 14 residues. The CDR3 region has the DNA TGTGCCAGCTGCCAAGACAGTCAGGCCTACGAGCAGTACTTC. Protein sequence: CASCQDSQAYEQYF.

This clone occurred once. The V call is TRBV6-5, the J call TRBJ2-7; unclear D gene. CDR3 size: 14 residues. Trimming removed 2 bases from V and 4 bases from J, with 12 bases in between. The germline V gene has CDR1 MNHEY and CDR2 SVGAGI. The CDR3 sequence: CASSYGPMSYEQYF. In DNA, the CDR3 is TGTGCCAGCAGTTACGGGCCAATGAGTTACGAGCAGTACTTC.

This chain uses TRBV5-1 with TRBJ2-6; D is unclear. CDR1 is SGHRS and CDR2 is YFSETQ in the germline V gene. The V gene lost 5 bases and the J gene lost 1 base, with 13 bases spanning the gap. The CDR3 loop spans 16 amino acids. CDR3 amino acids: CASRPTPSSGANVLTF. The CDR3 bases are TGCGCCAGCAGGCCGACACCCAGTTCTGGGGCCAACGTCCTGACTTTC.

The chain joins TRBV9 to TRBJ1-5, with TRBD1 as a possible D gene (6 bases). The germline gives CDR1 SGDLS, CDR2 YYNGEE. The length of the CDR3 is 14 residues. V dropped 0 bases and J dropped 7 bases, with 11 bases sitting between them. The DNA of the CDR3 is TGTGCCAGCAGCGTAGCAGGGGCTGGGCAGCCCCAGCATTTT. Translating gives CASSVAGAGQPQHF.

As for this clone: Other nucleotide sequences in the sample specify the same CDR3. The V and J genes are TRBV5-1 and TRBJ2-5, with a tentative D call TRBD1 (5 bases). V lost 0 bases and J lost 2, with 8 bases in between. Germline V lookup: CDR1 SGHRS, CDR2 YFSETQ. The CDR3 sequence is 14 residues long. CDR3 nucleotide sequence: TGCGCCAGCAGCTTGGCAGGGAATCAAGAGACCCAGTACTTC. Translating it yields CASSLAGNQETQYF.

This sequence joins TRBV4-1 and TRBJ1-1; D is uncertain. CDR1 is MGHRA, CDR2 YSYEKL, per germline. CDR3 size: 14 residues. The V and J ends lost 6 bases and 9 bases respectively, with 20 bases between them. CDR3 protein: CASRPWQVQSKAFF. In nucleotides, the CDR3 is TGCGCCAGCAGGCCGTGGCAGGTTCAAAGTAAAGCTTTCTTT.

This clone occurred once. The chain employs TRBV6-5 and TRBJ2-7, with D tentatively TRBD2 (6 bases). CDR3 size: 14 residues. V dropped 3 bases and J dropped 4 bases, with 13 bases sitting between them. From germline, CDR1 is MNHEY and CDR2 SVGAGI. CDR3 DNA sequence: TGTGCCAGCAGTTATGGAGGGTTTGAGTACGAGCAGTACTTC. Its protein product is CASSYGGFEYEQYF.

V is TRBV6-5 and J is TRBJ1-3; D remains ambiguous. Trimming stripped 6 bases from V and 4 bases from J, with 10 bases between. The length of the CDR3 is 13 residues. Germline CDR1 and CDR2: MNHEY and SVGAGI. CDR3 protein: CASSQDIGNTIYF. CDR3 nucleotide sequence: TGTGCCAGCAGCCAAGACATAGGAAACACCATATATTTT.

This clone appeared once. The rearrangement uses TRBV18 and TRBJ2-7; TRBD1 matches 10 bases. Germline loops: CDR1 KGHSH, CDR2 LQKENI. This CDR3 spans 15 amino acids. V was pared by 3 bases and J by 2 bases, with 4 bases of the junction left unmatched. Written as DNA, the CDR3 is TGTGCCAGCTCACCCCCCGGACAGGGGGCCTACGAGCAGTACTTC. This codes for CASSPPGQGAYEQYF.

This sequence joins TRBV7-2 and TRBJ1-5; no reliable D call. Germline V gives CDR1 SGHTA, CDR2 FQGNSA. The CDR3 runs to 15 residues. The germline V and J ends were trimmed by 2 bases and 4 bases, with 12 bases remaining between them. CDR3 amino acids: CASSLSSGLNQPQHF. For the CDR3, the DNA is TGTGCCAGCAGCTTAAGTTCGGGGTTGAATCAGCCCCAGCATTTT.